This TCR beta chain was sequenced during a study of shared clonotypes between healthy human individuals. Profiled with immunoSEQ multiplex PCR; TCRdb holds only in-frame clones, not every one. The sample contains 2 million to 2.5 million clones, approximately 95% of which appear only once. Study results and limitations: Researchers sampled only blood; tissue repertoires likely differ. Richness estimates generally favored naive over memory subsets.

Germline CDR1 is SGHNT and CDR2 is YYREEE (reference sequence). This CDR3 contains 14 residues. Deletions cut 0 bases from V and 2 bases from J, with 8 bases between. Comment on this clone: The antigen is undetermined. The sample carries other DNA sequences with the same CDR3.

The V call is TRBV5-4, the J call TRBJ2-5; D not resolved. This TCR was sampled from a man between 18 and 29 years old in good health. Sequenced material: naive CD4+ T cells sorted from blood. The subset denotes: CD45RA+ positively selected. The CDR3 protein is CASSLGTAQETQYF. CDR3 DNA sequence: TGTGCCAGCAGCTTGGGAACAGCGCAAGAGACCCAGTACTTC.